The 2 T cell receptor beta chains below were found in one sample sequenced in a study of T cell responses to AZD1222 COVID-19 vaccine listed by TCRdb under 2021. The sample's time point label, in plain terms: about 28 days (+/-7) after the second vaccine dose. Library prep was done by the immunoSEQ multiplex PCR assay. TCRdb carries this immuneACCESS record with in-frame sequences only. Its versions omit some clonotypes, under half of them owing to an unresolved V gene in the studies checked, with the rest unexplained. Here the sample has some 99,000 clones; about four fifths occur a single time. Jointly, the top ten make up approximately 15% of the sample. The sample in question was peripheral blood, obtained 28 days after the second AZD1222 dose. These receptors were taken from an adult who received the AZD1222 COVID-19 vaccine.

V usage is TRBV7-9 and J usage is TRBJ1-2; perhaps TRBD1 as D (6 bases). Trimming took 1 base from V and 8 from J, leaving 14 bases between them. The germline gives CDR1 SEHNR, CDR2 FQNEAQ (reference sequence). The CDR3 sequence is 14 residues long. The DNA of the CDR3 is TGTGCCAGCAGCTTAGGTGGACAGCTTCAAGGCTACACCTTC. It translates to CASSLGGQLQGYTF. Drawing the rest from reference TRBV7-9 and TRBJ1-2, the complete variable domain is DTGVSQNPRHKITKRGQNVTFRCDPISEHNRLYWYRQTLGQGPEFLTYFQNEAQLEKSRLLSDRFSAERPKGSFSTLEIQRTEQGDSAMYLCASSLGGQLQGYTFGSGTRLTVV.

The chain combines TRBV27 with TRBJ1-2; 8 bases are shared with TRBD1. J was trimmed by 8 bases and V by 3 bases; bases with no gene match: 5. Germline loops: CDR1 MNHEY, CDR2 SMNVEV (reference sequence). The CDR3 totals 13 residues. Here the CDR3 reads CASSFSRGPGYTF. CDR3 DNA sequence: TGTGCCAGCAGTTTCAGCAGGGGGCCCGGCTACACCTTC.